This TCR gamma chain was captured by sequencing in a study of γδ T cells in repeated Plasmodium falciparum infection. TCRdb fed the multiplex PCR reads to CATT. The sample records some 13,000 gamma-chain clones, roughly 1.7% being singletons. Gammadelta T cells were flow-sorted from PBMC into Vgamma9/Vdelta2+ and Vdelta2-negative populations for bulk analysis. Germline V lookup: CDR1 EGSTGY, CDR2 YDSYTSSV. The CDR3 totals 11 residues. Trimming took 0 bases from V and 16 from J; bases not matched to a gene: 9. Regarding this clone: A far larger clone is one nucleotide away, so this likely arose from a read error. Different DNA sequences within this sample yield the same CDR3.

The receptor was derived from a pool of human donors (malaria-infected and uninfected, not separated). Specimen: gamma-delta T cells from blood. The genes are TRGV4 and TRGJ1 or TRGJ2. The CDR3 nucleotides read TGTGCCACCTGGGATGGGCGATCGAAGCTCTTT. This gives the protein CATWDGRSKLF.